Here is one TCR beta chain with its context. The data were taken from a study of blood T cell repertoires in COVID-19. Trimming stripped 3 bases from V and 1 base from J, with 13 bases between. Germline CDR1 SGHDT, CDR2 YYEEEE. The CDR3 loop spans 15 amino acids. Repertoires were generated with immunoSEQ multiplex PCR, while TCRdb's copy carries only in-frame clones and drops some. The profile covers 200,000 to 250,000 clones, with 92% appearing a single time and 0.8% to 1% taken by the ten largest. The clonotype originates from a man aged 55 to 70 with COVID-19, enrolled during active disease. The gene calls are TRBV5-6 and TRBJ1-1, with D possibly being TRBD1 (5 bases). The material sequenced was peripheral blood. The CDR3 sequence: CASSSRGKGNTEAFF. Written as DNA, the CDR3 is TGTGCCAGCAGCTCGCGGGGGAAAGGGAACACTGAAGCTTTCTTT.